This T cell receptor beta chain was captured by sequencing in a study of blood T cell repertoires in COVID-19. Measured with immunoSEQ multiplex PCR; TCRdb has only the in-frame clones, and not every one. The sample has about 220,000 clones, 85% seen once; the top ten hold 2.4%. A Seattle source enrolled patients during active infection and followed them longitudinally. The sequenced sample consisted of peripheral blood. This receptor was obtained from a woman aged 65 to 85 with COVID-19, enrolled during active disease.

The CDR3 coding sequence is TGTGCCAGCAGCTTAAACGGACTAGCGGGTTTCTCCTACAATGAGCAGTTCTTC. It codes for CASSLNGLAGFSYNEQFF. J is TRBJ2-1 and V is TRBV7-2; 11 nucleotides agree with TRBD2. Losses at the gene ends were 2 bases for V and 0 bases for J; bases not matched to a gene: 6. CDR3 length: 18 residues. The germline CDR1 and CDR2 sequences are SGHTA and FQGNSA.